These T cell receptor beta chains were read from a single sample in a study of blood T cells in healthy people across ages. TCRdb reprocessed the 5' RACE reads with MiXCR, giving one entry per CDR3 protein. The sample includes hundreds of thousands of distinct CDR3 sequences, about 37% of them seen just once. The sample consisted of blood. Receptor source: a man aged 18 to 29 in good health. Each CDR3 is given with its conserved first and last residue. Each record gives: D gene, clone size, V gene, J gene, CDR3 protein, CDR3 DNA. A D gene is named only where the DNA matches it firmly. Only part of the rows carry a size: once, few, many, or a class if the clone is expanded.

NA	NA	TRBV11-2	TRBJ2-7	CASSFSAGDSYEQYF	TGTGCCAGCAGCTTCTCGGCCGGGGACTCCTACGAGCAGTACTTC
NA	few	TRBV12-3/TRBV12-4	TRBJ2-4	CASSRQVAKNIQYF	TGTGCCAGCAGTAGACAGGTAGCCAAAAACATTCAGTACTTC
NA	few	TRBV7-2	TRBJ1-1	CASSGRVTEAFF	TGTGCCAGCAGCGGCAGGGTTACTGAAGCTTTCTTT
NA	few	TRBV27	TRBJ2-1	CASSPSIGEQFF	TGTGCCAGCAGTCCCAGTATTGGGGAGCAGTTCTTC
NA	few	TRBV29-1	TRBJ2-5	CSVERVLRQGPPFGTAQYF	TGCAGCGTTGAACGAGTATTGAGGCAGGGACCCCCTTTCGGAACGGCCCAGTACTTC
NA	NA	TRBV4-2	TRBJ2-1	CASSQANGDIQDEQFF	TGTGCCAGCAGCCAAGCCAATGGGGACATTCAGGACGAGCAGTTCTTC
NA	few	TRBV4-3	TRBJ1-1	CASSQDRDRMNTEAFF	TGCGCCAGCAGCCAAGATCGAGATAGGATGAACACTGAAGCTTTCTTT
NA	few	TRBV5-1	TRBJ1-2	CASSLRAWFGYGYTF	TGCGCCAGCAGCCTCCGGGCGTGGTTCGGCTATGGCTACACCTTC
NA	NA	TRBV5-1	TRBJ2-7	CASGLDTNNEQYF	TGCGCCAGCGGCCTCGACACAAACAATGAGCAGTACTTC
NA	few	TRBV6-5	TRBJ1-6	CASSAGAQLSSPLHF	TGTGCCAGCAGCGCAGGGGCCCAACTAAGCTCACCCCTCCACTTT
TRBD2	many	TRBV7-9	TRBJ2-3	CASSLLAGLTDTQYF	TGTGCCAGCAGCTTACTAGCGGGGTTGACAGATACGCAGTATTTT
TRBD1	NA	TRBV12-3/TRBV12-4	TRBJ2-7	CASSSRTGEQYF	TGTGCCAGCAGTTCCCGGACAGGCGAGCAGTACTTC
NA	few	TRBV20-1	TRBJ1-4	CSAGEDNEKLFF	TGCAGTGCTGGGGAGGACAATGAAAAACTGTTTTTT
NA	NA	TRBV12-3/TRBV12-4	TRBJ2-2	CASSPFGGDTGELFF	TGTGCCAGCAGTCCCTTCGGGGGCGACACCGGGGAGCTGTTTTTT
TRBD1	few	TRBV6-5	TRBJ1-2	CASSVQPGQYGYTF	TGTGCCAGCAGTGTACAGCCGGGACAGTATGGCTACACCTTC
NA	few	TRBV27	TRBJ2-3	CASRGREADTQYF	TGTGCCAGCAGGGGCAGGGAAGCAGATACGCAGTATTTT
NA	few	TRBV9	TRBJ2-1	CASSAYQLVSVNNEQFF	TGTGCCAGCAGCGCTTACCAACTAGTTTCGGTGAACAATGAGCAGTTCTTC
NA	NA	TRBV4-3	TRBJ1-1	CASSQDGAGRVTEAFF	TGCGCCAGCAGCCAAGATGGGGCAGGGCGAGTCACTGAAGCTTTCTTT
TRBD2	NA	TRBV12-3/TRBV12-4	TRBJ2-5	CASSLSGGAGDEQYF	TGTGCCAGCAGTTTAAGCGGGGGGGCGGGGGATGAGCAGTACTTC
NA	few	TRBV7-2	TRBJ2-3	CASSLVGYPTDTQYF	TGTGCCAGCAGCTTAGTCGGCTACCCCACAGATACGCAGTATTTT
NA	many	TRBV9	TRBJ2-1	CASSQPGLSYNEQFF	TGTGCCAGCAGCCAGCCCGGGCTATCCTACAATGAGCAGTTCTTC
NA	NA	TRBV20-1	TRBJ2-3	CSARLGGGQLTDTQYF	TGCAGTGCTAGACTGGGAGGGGGACAACTCACAGATACGCAGTATTTT
TRBD1	NA	TRBV7-3	TRBJ2-5	CASSLGGQSEETQYF	TGTGCCAGCAGCTTAGGGGGACAGTCAGAAGAGACCCAGTACTTC
NA	many	TRBV12-3/TRBV12-4	TRBJ2-1	CASKYGMVEYNEQFF	TGTGCCAGCAAATACGGGATGGTCGAGTACAATGAGCAGTTCTTC
NA	few	TRBV5-1	TRBJ2-3	CASNFPPGARTDTQYF	TGCGCCAGCAACTTCCCCCCGGGGGCCCGCACAGATACGCAGTATTTT
TRBD1	NA	TRBV5-1	TRBJ2-4	CASRGTAAEQYF	TGCGCCAGCAGGGGGACAGCCGCTGAGCAGTACTTC
TRBD1	NA	TRBV10-3	TRBJ2-3	CAVGQGLIADTQYF	TGTGCCGTCGGACAGGGTTTAATCGCAGATACGCAGTATTTT
NA	many	TRBV14	TRBJ1-2	CASSLGRVSYTF	TGTGCCAGCAGCCTGGGACGAGTTAGCTACACCTTC
NA	few	TRBV3-1	TRBJ2-5	CASSQERGNQETQYF	TGTGCCAGCAGCCAAGAAAGAGGCAACCAAGAGACCCAGTACTTC
TRBD1	NA	TRBV7-8	TRBJ1-5	CASSPNGLGTDMQPQHF	TGTGCCAGCAGCCCCAACGGGCTGGGGACAGATATGCAGCCCCAGCATTTT
TRBD1	many	TRBV10-3	TRBJ1-1	CAISEGTANTEAFF	TGTGCCATCAGTGAGGGGACAGCGAACACTGAAGCTTTCTTT
NA	few	TRBV20-1	TRBJ1-1	CSATGTPHNTEAFF	TGCAGTGCAACCGGGACACCTCATAACACTGAAGCTTTCTTT
TRBD2	many	TRBV4-2	TRBJ2-1	CASSRPRGTSHSNEQFF	TGTGCCAGCAGCCGACCACGGGGGACTAGCCACTCCAATGAGCAGTTCTTC
TRBD1	few	TRBV29-1	TRBJ2-7	CSVETGGVYEQYF	TGCAGCGTTGAAACAGGGGGCGTCTACGAGCAGTACTTC
NA	NA	TRBV2	TRBJ1-2	CASSSIKGEKNYGYTF	TGTGCCAGCAGTTCCATCAAGGGGGAGAAGAACTATGGCTACACCTTC
TRBD2	NA	TRBV9	TRBJ2-1	CASSVGGTSGAYSYNEQFF	TGTGCCAGCAGCGTCGGCGGGACTAGCGGGGCCTACTCCTACAATGAGCAGTTCTTC
NA	NA	TRBV2	TRBJ1-1	CASGATMNTEAFF	TGTGCCAGCGGGGCGACCATGAACACTGAAGCTTTCTTT
TRBD1	NA	TRBV7-9	TRBJ1-1	CASSPLTGGMVAFF	TGTGCCAGCAGCCCTCTGACAGGGGGAATGGTAGCTTTCTTT
NA	NA	TRBV27	TRBJ2-5	CASSSSQTGLLKTQYF	TGTGCCAGCAGTTCAAGCCAGACAGGTCTTCTGAAGACCCAGTACTTC
TRBD1	many	TRBV12-3/TRBV12-4	TRBJ1-4	CASSFGQGNEKLFF	TGTGCCAGCAGTTTTGGACAGGGGAATGAAAAACTGTTTTTT
NA	NA	TRBV2	TRBJ1-2	CASSPGPGNGYTF	TGTGCCAGCAGCCCGGGGCCAGGCAATGGCTACACCTTC
TRBD2	NA	TRBV7-2	TRBJ2-3	CASSPSGGAPDTQYF	TGTGCCAGCAGCCCTAGCGGGGGGGCCCCAGATACGCAGTATTTT
NA	many	TRBV5-1	TRBJ1-1	CASSFDLNTEAFF	TGTGCCAGCAGCTTTGACTTAAACACTGAAGCTTTCTTT
NA	few	TRBV12-5	TRBJ2-1	CASVGMANGGRPWEQFF	TGTGCTAGTGTCGGAATGGCTAACGGGGGGCGGCCATGGGAGCAGTTCTTC
NA	NA	TRBV10-3	TRBJ2-7	CAIKGPGTSRAGQYSYEQYF	TGTGCCATCAAGGGCCCGGGCACCTCTAGAGCAGGACAGTACTCCTACGAGCAGTACTTC
NA	NA	TRBV24-1	TRBJ2-3	CATSDRGGGPADTQYF	TGTGCCACCAGTGATCGAGGGGGGGGCCCGGCAGATACGCAGTATTTT
TRBD2	NA	TRBV5-1	TRBJ2-1	CASSPGLAGGTYNEQFF	TGCGCCAGCAGCCCGGGACTAGCGGGGGGCACCTACAATGAGCAGTTCTTC
NA	few	TRBV9	TRBJ2-2	CATGGDTGELFF	TGTGCCACCGGAGGAGATACCGGGGAGCTGTTTTTT
NA	NA	TRBV6-2/TRBV6-3	TRBJ2-1	CASSDDDSYNEQFF	TGTGCCAGCAGTGACGACGATAGCTACAATGAGCAGTTCTTC
TRBD1	NA	TRBV6-2/TRBV6-3	TRBJ2-1	CASRGTGRGNEQFF	TGTGCCAGCAGGGGGACAGGAAGGGGCAATGAGCAGTTCTTC